These T cell receptor beta chains were read from a single sample in a study of T-cell reconstitution after alpha-beta-depleted transplantation in children. TCRdb fed the PCR reads into MiXCR, producing one record per CDR3 protein. Of about 610,000 distinct CDR3 sequences in the sample, under 12% were seen once. Sequences were derived from PBMCs from the stem cell graft donor, sampled from the stem cell graft. These receptors all stem from a human donor who donated a stem cell graft to a child with acute myeloid leukemia. Each CDR3 is given with its conserved first and last residue. Fields, in order: CDR3 length, clone size, J gene, V gene, D gene, CDR3 protein, CDR3 DNA. D genes are given only for firm matches. A row's size may be missing; if present it is once, few, many or a size class.

19 | - | TRBJ2-3 | TRBV3-1 | - | CASSHLGQIAVLSGDTQYF | TGTGCCAGCAGCCACCTGGGACAGATAGCGGTCCTGAGTGGGGATACGCAGTATTTT
17 | few | TRBJ2-6 | TRBV6-5 | TRBD2 | CASSYNAGGSGANVLTF | TGTGCCAGCAGTTACAATGCGGGGGGCTCTGGGGCCAACGTCCTGACTTTC
12 | - | TRBJ2-3 | TRBV20-1 | - | CSASTGTDTQYF | TGCAGTGCCAGCACAGGGACAGATACGCAGTATTTT
16 | few | TRBJ2-3 | TRBV7-3 | TRBD2 | CASSSPGLAGVNTQYF | TGTGCCAGCAGCTCTCCGGGACTAGCGGGAGTAAATACGCAGTATTTT
16 | few | TRBJ2-5 | TRBV29-1 | TRBD2 | CSVNLGRPTNQETQYF | TGCAGCGTTAACCTCGGGAGGCCAACCAACCAAGAGACCCAGTACTTC
14 | many | TRBJ2-1 | TRBV20-1 | - | CSARNVLLGNEQFF | TGCAGTGCTAGAAATGTCCTACTAGGCAATGAGCAGTTCTTC
14 | few | TRBJ2-1 | TRBV29-1 | TRBD1 | CSGGQAVVGNEQFF | TGCAGCGGGGGACAGGCCGTAGTTGGTAATGAGCAGTTCTTC
17 | many | TRBJ2-7 | TRBV6-1 | - | CASSRNRRRGSSYEQYF | TGTGCCAGCAGCCGAAACAGGCGACGGGGAAGCTCCTACGAGCAGTACTTC
13 | - | TRBJ1-1 | TRBV5-1 | - | CASSYGEALEAFF | TGCGCCAGCAGCTACGGCGAGGCCCTTGAAGCTTTCTTT
14 | few | TRBJ2-7 | TRBV5-5 | - | CASSRQSRAYEQYF | TGTGCCAGCAGCCGACAGTCACGAGCCTACGAGCAGTACTTC
15 | - | TRBJ2-7 | TRBV11-2 | TRBD2 | CASSPGSAGVGEQYF | TGTGCCAGCAGCCCAGGCTCAGCGGGAGTTGGCGAGCAGTACTTC
16 | - | TRBJ2-2 | TRBV29-1 | TRBD1 | CSVATGGTPNTGELFF | TGCAGCGTTGCTACAGGGGGCACTCCAAACACCGGGGAGCTGTTTTTT
12 | - | TRBJ2-1 | TRBV18 | - | CASSEGSPGQFF | TGTGCCAGCTCGGAAGGGAGTCCTGGACAGTTCTTC
16 | - | TRBJ1-4 | TRBV5-5 | TRBD1 | CASSLAGGTGGEKLFF | TGTGCCAGCAGCTTGGCCGGCGGGACAGGTGGAGAAAAACTGTTTTTT
14 | - | TRBJ2-7 | TRBV30 | TRBD2 | CAWSLAGGPDEQYF | TGTGCCTGGAGTCTAGCGGGAGGGCCTGACGAGCAGTACTTC
18 | - | TRBJ1-3 | TRBV15 | - | CATSRDPRAQLSGNTIYF | TGTGCCACCAGCAGAGATCCCAGGGCTCAACTCTCTGGAAACACCATATATTTT
16 | few | TRBJ2-1 | TRBV28 | TRBD2 | CASTLGSSGIRGEQFF | TGTGCCAGCACCCTAGGTTCTAGCGGGATCAGGGGTGAGCAGTTCTTC
13 | many | TRBJ2-7 | TRBV6-5 | - | CASSYFLAGEQYF | TGTGCCAGCAGTTATTTCCTAGCAGGAGAGCAGTACTTC
13 | few | TRBJ2-3 | TRBV10-3 | TRBD1 | CANGTGGTDTQYF | TGTGCCAACGGGACAGGAGGAACAGATACGCAGTATTTT
13 | few | TRBJ1-5 | TRBV29-1 | TRBD1 | CSVAQGFNQPQHF | TGCAGCGTTGCACAGGGGTTCAATCAGCCCCAGCATTTT
15 | many | TRBJ2-7 | TRBV10-3 | TRBD2 | CAIMSAGGVGYEQYF | TGTGCCATCATGTCAGCGGGAGGGGTTGGCTACGAGCAGTACTTC
14 | many | TRBJ2-3 | TRBV20-1 | TRBD2 | CSAGWGSGTDTQYF | TGCAGTGCCGGATGGGGTAGCGGGACGGATACGCAGTATTTT
15 | few | TRBJ2-2 | TRBV9 | - | CASSRQGGYTGELFF | TGTGCCAGCAGCCGACAGGGAGGTTACACCGGGGAGCTGTTTTTT
13 | - | TRBJ1-5 | TRBV7-2 | - | CASSPLRDQPQHF | TGTGCCAGCAGCCCCCTCCGAGATCAGCCCCAGCATTTT
14 | - | TRBJ1-1 | TRBV18 | - | CASSPDRMNTEAFF | TGTGCCAGCTCACCCGACAGAATGAACACTGAAGCTTTCTTT
14 | many | TRBJ2-5 | TRBV7-2 | - | CASSTPIFQETQYF | TGTGCCAGCAGCACCCCGATATTCCAAGAGACCCAGTACTTC
16 | few | TRBJ1-1 | TRBV5-1 | - | CASSLYRAVGNTEAFF | TGCGCCAGCAGCTTGTACAGGGCCGTGGGGAACACTGAAGCTTTCTTT
13 | - | TRBJ1-1 | TRBV20-1 | - | CSARDVGPHEAFF | TGCAGTGCTAGAGACGTAGGACCGCATGAAGCTTTCTTT
14 | - | TRBJ1-1 | TRBV11-2 | TRBD1 | CASSHRQGSTEAFF | TGTGCCAGCAGCCATAGACAGGGGAGCACTGAAGCTTTCTTT
14 | - | TRBJ2-2 | TRBV9 | TRBD2 | CASSTGLATGELFF | TGTGCCAGCAGCACCGGACTAGCCACCGGGGAGCTGTTTTTT
14 | - | TRBJ2-2 | TRBV5-1 | TRBD1 | CASSGQGSTGELFF | TGCGCCAGCAGCGGACAGGGTAGCACCGGGGAGCTGTTTTTT
15 | few | TRBJ2-5 | TRBV5-1 | - | CASSPEGLPSETQYF | TGCGCCAGCAGCCCAGAGGGACTTCCCTCAGAGACCCAGTACTTC
14 | - | TRBJ2-2 | TRBV20-1 | - | CSASPLLWDGELFF | TGCAGTGCTAGCCCTCTCCTCTGGGACGGGGAGCTGTTTTTT
14 | - | TRBJ2-7 | TRBV5-1 | TRBD2 | CASGLAGGFHEQYF | TGCGCCAGCGGACTAGCGGGAGGTTTCCACGAGCAGTACTTC
12 | - | TRBJ2-5 | TRBV30 | - | CAWNPGPETQYF | TGTGCCTGGAATCCGGGGCCAGAGACCCAGTACTTC
15 | - | TRBJ2-7 | TRBV29-1 | TRBD1 | CSVEDRDRGQYEQYF | TGCAGCGTTGAAGATCGGGACAGGGGGCAGTACGAGCAGTACTTC
15 | - | TRBJ2-5 | TRBV20-1 | - | CSALTRAGGTETQYF | TGCAGTGCCCTCACCCGAGCAGGAGGGACGGAGACCCAGTACTTC
13 | - | TRBJ1-3 | TRBV7-3 | - | CASSFGPGNTIYF | TGTGCCAGCAGCTTCGGTCCTGGAAACACCATATATTTT
12 | few | TRBJ2-1 | TRBV2 | - | CASSVGSREQFF | TGTGCCAGCAGTGTGGGAAGCCGTGAGCAGTTCTTC
14 | - | TRBJ1-1 | TRBV7-9 | - | CASNVGVLNTEAFF | TGTGCCAGCAACGTGGGAGTCCTGAACACTGAAGCTTTCTTT
12 | few | TRBJ2-7 | TRBV7-9 | - | CASSLVTREQYF | TGTGCCAGCAGCTTAGTCACTCGCGAGCAGTACTTC
19 | - | TRBJ2-3 | TRBV28 | TRBD2 | CASSLLGLSPLIITDTQYF | TGTGCCAGCAGTTTACTGGGACTATCACCGTTAATCATCACAGATACGCAGTATTTT
11 | many | TRBJ2-7 | TRBV5-5 | - | CASSYYYEQYF | TGTGCCAGCAGTTACTACTACGAGCAGTACTTC
14 | - | TRBJ1-2 | TRBV18 | TRBD1 | CASSPPGQGGGYTF | TGTGCCAGCTCACCACCGGGACAGGGCGGTGGCTACACCTTC
16 | few | TRBJ2-4 | TRBV12-3/TRBV12-4 | - | CASSFAGARAKNIQYF | TGTGCCAGCAGTTTCGCAGGGGCGAGAGCCAAAAACATTCAGTACTTC
12 | many | TRBJ2-7 | TRBV7-9 | - | CASSSSVHEQYF | TGTGCCAGCAGCTCATCCGTACACGAGCAGTACTTC
12 | many | TRBJ2-7 | TRBV6-6 | TRBD2 | CAGGGSPNEQYF | TGTGCCGGTGGCGGGAGTCCCAACGAGCAGTACTTC
16 | many | TRBJ2-3 | TRBV29-1 | TRBD2 | CSVDGVSGRSTDTQYF | TGCAGCGTTGATGGGGTTAGCGGGAGAAGTACAGATACGCAGTATTTT